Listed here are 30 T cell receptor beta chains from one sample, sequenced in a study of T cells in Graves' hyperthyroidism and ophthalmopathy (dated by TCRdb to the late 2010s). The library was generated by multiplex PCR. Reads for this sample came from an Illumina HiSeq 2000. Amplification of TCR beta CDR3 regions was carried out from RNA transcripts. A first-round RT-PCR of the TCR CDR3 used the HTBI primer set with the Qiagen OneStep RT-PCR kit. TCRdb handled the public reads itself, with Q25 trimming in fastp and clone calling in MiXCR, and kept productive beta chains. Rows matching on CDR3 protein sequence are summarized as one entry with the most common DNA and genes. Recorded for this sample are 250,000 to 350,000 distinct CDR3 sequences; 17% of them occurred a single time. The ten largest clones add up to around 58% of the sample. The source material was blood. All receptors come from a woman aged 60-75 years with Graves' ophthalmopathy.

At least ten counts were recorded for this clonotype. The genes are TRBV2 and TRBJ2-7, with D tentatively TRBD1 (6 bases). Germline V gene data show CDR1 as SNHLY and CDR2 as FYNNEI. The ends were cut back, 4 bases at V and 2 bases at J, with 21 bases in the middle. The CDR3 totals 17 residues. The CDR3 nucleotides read TGTGCCAGCAGTGCTATGCCAGGGGCAAGACGGACCTACGAGCAGTACTTC. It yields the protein CASSAMPGARRTYEQYF.

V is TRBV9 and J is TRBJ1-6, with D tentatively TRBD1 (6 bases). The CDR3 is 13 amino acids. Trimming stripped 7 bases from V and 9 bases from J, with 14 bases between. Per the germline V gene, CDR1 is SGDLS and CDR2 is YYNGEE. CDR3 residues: CASEGGIGSPLHF. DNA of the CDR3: TGTGCCAGCGAAGGGGGAATTGGTTCACCCCTCCACTTT.

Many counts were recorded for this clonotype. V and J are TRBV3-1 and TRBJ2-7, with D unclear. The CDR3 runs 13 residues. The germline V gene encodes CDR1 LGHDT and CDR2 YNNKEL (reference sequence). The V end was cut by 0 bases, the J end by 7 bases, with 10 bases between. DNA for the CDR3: TGTGCCAGCAGCCAAGATTTACATCCAGAGCAGTACTTC. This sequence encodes CASSQDLHPEQYF.

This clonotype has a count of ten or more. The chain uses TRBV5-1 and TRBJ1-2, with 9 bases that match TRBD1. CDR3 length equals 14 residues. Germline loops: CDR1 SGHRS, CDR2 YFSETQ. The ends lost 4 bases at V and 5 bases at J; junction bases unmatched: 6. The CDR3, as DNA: TGCGCCAGCAGCGGCTCCGGGACAGGGTATGGCTACACCTTC. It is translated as CASSGSGTGYGYTF.

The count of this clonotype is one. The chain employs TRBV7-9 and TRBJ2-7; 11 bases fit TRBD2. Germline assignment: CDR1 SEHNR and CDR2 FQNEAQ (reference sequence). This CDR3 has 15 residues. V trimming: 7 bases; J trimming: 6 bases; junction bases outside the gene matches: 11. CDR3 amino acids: CASTRLAGTSSEQYF. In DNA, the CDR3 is TGTGCCAGCACCCGACTAGCGGGGACTAGTTCCGAGCAGTACTTC.

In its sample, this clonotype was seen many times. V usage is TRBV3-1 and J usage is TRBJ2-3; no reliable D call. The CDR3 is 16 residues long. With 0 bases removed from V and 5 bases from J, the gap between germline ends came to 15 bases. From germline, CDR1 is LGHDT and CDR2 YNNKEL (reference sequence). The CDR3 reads CASSQDPVGGRDTQYF. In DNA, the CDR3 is TGTGCCAGCAGCCAAGATCCGGTGGGCGGACGAGATACGCAGTATTTT.

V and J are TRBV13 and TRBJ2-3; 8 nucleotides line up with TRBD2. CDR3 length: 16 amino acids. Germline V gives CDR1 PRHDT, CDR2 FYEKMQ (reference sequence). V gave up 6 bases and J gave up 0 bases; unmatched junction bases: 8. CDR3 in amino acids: CASRARGGTSTDTQYF. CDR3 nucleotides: TGTGCCAGCAGGGCACGGGGGGGGACTAGCACAGATACGCAGTATTTT.

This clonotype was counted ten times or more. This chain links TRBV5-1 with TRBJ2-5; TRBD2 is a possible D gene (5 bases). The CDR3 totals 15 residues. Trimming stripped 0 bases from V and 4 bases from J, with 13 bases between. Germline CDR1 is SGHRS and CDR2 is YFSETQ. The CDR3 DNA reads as TGCGCCAGCAGCTTGGTGGTTGGAGGAGGAGAGACCCAGTACTTC. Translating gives CASSLVVGGGETQYF. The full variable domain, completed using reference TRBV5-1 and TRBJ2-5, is KAGVTQTPRYLIKTRGQQVTLSCSPISGHRSVSWYQQTPGQGLQFLFEYFSETQRNKGNFPGRFSGRQFSNSRSEMNVSTLELGDSALYLCASSLVVGGGETQYFGPGTRLLVL.

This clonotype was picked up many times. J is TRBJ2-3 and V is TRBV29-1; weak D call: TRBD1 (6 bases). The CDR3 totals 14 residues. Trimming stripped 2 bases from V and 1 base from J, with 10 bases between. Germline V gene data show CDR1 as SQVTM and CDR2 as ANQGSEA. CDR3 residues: CSVEWDIGTDTQYF. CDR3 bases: TGCAGCGTTGAATGGGACATCGGCACAGATACGCAGTATTTT.

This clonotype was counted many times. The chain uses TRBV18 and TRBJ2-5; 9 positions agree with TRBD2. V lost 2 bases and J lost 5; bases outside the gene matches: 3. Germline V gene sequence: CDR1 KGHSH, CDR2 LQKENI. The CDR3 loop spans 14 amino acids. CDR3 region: CASSPLSGRETQYF. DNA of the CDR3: TGTGCCAGCTCACCATTGAGCGGGAGGGAGACCCAGTACTTC.

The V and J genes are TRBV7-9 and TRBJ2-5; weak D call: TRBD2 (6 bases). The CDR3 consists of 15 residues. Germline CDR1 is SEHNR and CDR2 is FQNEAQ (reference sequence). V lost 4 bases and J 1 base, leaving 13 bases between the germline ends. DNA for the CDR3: TGTGCCAGCAGCTCCGGGACTCAGGGCCAAGAGACCCAGTACTTC. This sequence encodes CASSSGTQGQETQYF.

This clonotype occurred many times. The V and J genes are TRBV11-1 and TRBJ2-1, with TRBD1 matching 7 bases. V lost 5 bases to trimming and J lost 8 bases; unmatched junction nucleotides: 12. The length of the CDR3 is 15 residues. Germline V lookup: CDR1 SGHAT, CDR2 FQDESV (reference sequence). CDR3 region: CASSTTGTVFDEQFF. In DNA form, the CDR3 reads TGTGCCAGCAGCACGACCGGGACAGTCTTCGATGAGCAGTTCTTC. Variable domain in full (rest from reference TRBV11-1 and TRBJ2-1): EAEVAQSPRYKITEKSQAVAFWCDPISGHATLYWYRQILGQGPELLVQFQDESVVDDSQLPKDRFSAERLKGVDSTLKIQPAELGDSAMYLCASSTTGTVFDEQFFGPGTRLTVL.

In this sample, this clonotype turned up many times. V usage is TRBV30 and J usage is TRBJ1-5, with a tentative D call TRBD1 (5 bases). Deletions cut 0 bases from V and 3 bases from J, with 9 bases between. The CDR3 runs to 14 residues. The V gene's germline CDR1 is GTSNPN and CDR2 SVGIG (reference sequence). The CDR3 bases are TGTGCCTGGAGTGTACGACAGCTCAATCAGCCCCAGCATTTT. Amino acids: CAWSVRQLNQPQHF.

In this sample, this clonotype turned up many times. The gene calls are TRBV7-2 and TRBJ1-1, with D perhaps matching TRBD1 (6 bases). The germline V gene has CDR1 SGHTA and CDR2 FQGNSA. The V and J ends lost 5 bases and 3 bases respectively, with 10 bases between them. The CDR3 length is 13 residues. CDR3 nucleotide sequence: TGTGCCAGCAGCGGAAACAGGGACACTGAAGCTTTCTTT. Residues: CASSGNRDTEAFF.

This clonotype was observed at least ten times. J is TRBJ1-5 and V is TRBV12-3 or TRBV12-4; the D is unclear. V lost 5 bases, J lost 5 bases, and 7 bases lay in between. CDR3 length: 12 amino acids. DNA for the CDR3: TGTGCCAGCAGTCCCCAGGATCAGCCCCAGCATTTT. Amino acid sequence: CASSPQDQPQHF.

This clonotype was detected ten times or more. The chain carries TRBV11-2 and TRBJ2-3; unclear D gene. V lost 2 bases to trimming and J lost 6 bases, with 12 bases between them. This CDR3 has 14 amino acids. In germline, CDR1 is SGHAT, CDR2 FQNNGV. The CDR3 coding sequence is TGTGCCAGCAGCTTAATGGTTGGCGCGGATACGCAGTATTTT. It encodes CASSLMVGADTQYF.

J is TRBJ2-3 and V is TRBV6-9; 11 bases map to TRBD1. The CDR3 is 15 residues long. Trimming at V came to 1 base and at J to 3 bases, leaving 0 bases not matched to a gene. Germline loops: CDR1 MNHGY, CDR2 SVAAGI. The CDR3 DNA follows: TGTGCCAGCAGTTATTGGGACAGGGGGACAGATACGCAGTATTTT. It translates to CASSYWDRGTDTQYF.

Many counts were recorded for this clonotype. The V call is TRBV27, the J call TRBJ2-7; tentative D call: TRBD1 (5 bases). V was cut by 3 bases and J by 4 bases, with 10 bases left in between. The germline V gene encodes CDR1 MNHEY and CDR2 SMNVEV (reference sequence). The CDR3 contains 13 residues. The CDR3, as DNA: TGTGCCAGCAGTTTGGGCAGGGTTTACGAGCAGTACTTC. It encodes CASSLGRVYEQYF.

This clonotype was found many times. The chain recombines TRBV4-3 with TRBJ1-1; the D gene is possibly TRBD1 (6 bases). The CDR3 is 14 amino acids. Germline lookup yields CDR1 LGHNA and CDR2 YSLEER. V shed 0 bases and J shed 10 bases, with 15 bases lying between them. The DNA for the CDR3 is TGCGCCAGCAGCCAAGACCCAGGACAGTCGCGAGCTTTCTTT. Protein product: CASSQDPGQSRAFF.

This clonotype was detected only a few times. The CDR3 DNA reads as TGCAGTGCTAGAGATATGGGGAGTTCCACTGAAGCTTTCTTT. It specifies CSARDMGSSTEAFF. The rearrangement links TRBV20-1 to TRBJ1-1; D not resolved. The ends were cut back, 0 bases at V and 4 bases at J, with 12 bases in the middle. The CDR3 consists of 14 residues. The germline V gene encodes CDR1 DFQATT and CDR2 SNEGSKA (reference sequence).

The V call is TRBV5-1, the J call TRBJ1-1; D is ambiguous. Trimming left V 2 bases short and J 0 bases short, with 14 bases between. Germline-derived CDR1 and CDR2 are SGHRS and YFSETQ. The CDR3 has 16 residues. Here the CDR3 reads CASSLTIGGMNTEAFF. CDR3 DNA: TGCGCCAGCAGCTTAACTATAGGAGGAATGAACACTGAAGCTTTCTTT.

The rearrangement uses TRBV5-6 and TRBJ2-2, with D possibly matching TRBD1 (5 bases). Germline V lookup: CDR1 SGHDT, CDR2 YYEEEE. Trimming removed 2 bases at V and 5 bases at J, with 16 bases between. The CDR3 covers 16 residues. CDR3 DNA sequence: TGTGCCAGCAGCTTTGGCAGGGTTAGGGAAACCGGGGAGCTGTTTTTT. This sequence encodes CASSFGRVRETGELFF.

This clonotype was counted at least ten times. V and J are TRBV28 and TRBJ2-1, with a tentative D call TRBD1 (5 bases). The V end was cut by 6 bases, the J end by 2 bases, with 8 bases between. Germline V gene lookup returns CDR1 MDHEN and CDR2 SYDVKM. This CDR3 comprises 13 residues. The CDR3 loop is CASSEGAYNEQFF. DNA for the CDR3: TGTGCCAGCAGCGAAGGGGCCTACAATGAGCAGTTCTTC.

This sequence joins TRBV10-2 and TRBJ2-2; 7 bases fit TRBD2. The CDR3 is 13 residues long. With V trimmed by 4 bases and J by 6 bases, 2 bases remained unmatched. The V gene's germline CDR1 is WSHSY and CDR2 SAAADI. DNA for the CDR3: TGCGCCAGCAGTGTTAGCGGGTCCGGGGAGCTGTTTTTT. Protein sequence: CASSVSGSGELFF.

CDR3 nucleotide sequence: TGTGCCAGCAGCGCAGGACAGGACCCTTTCTATGGCTACACCTTC. This sequence encodes CASSAGQDPFYGYTF. The gene calls are TRBV9 and TRBJ1-2, with 7 nucleotides matching TRBD1. CDR3 size: 15 residues. Germline trimming cut 3 bases from V and 4 bases from J; bases unmatched to any gene: 9. Germline V lookup: CDR1 SGDLS, CDR2 YYNGEE. The whole variable domain, filled in from reference TRBV9 and TRBJ1-2, reads DSGVTQTPKHLITATGQRVTLRCSPRSGDLSVYWYQQSLDQGLQFLIQYYNGEERAKGNILERFSAQQFPDLHSELNLSSLELGDSALYFCASSAGQDPFYGYTFGSGTRLTVV.

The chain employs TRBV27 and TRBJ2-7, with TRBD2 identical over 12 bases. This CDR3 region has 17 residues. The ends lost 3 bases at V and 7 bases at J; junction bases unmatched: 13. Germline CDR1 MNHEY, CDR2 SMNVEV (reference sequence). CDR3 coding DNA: TGTGCCAGCAGTTTGTTTCTGGAGACTAGCGGGAGTGGAGAGCAGTACTTC. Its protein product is CASSLFLETSGSGEQYF.

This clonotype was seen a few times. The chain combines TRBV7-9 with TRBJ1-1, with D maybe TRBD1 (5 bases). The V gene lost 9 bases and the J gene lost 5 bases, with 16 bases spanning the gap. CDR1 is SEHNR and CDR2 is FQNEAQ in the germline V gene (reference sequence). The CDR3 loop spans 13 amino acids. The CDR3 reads CASDGGGGTEAFF. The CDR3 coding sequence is TGTGCCAGTGACGGGGGGGGGGGTACTGAAGCTTTCTTT.

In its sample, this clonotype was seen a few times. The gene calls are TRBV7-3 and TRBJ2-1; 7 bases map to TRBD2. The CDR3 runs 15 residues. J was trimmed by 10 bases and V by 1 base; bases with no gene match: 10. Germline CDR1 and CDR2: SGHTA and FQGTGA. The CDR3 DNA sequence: TGTGCCAGCAGCTTAATCGGATCCGGGGGAGGGGAGCAGTTCTTC. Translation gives CASSLIGSGGGEQFF.

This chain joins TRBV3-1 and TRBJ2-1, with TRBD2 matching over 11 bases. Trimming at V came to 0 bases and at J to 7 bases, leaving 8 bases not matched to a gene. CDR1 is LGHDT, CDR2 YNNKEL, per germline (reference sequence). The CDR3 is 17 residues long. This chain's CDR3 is CASSQDIPGTSGNEQFF. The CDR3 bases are TGTGCCAGCAGCCAAGATATCCCCGGGACTAGCGGAAATGAGCAGTTCTTC.

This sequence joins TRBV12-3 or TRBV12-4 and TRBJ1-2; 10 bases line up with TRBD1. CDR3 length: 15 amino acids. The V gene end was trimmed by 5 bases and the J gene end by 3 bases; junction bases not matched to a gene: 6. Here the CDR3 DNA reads TGTGCCAGCAGTCCGGACAGGGGGAGTGACTATGGCTACACCTTC. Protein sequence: CASSPDRGSDYGYTF.